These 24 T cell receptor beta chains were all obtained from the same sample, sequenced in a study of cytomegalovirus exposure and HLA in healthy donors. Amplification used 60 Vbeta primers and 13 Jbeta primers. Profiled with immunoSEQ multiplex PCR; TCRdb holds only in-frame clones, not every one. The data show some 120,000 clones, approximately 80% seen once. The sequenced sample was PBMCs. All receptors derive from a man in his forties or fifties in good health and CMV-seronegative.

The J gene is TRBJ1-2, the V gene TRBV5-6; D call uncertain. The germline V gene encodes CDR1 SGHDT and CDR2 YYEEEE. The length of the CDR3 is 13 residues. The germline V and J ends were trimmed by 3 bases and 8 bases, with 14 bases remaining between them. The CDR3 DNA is TGTGCCAGCAGCTCGGACGCAACGGGGGGCTACACCTTC. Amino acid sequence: CASSSDATGGYTF.

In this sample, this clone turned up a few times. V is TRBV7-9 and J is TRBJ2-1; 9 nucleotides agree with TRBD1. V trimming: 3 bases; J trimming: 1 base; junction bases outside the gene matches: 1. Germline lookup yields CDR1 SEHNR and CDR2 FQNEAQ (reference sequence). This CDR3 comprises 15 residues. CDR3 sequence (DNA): TGTGCCAGCAGCTTCGGACAGGGGTCCTACAATGAGCAGTTCTTC. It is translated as CASSFGQGSYNEQFF.

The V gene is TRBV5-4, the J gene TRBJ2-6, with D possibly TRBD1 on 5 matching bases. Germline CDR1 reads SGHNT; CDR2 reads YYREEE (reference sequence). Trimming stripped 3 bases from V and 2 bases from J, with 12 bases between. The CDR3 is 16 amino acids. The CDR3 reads CASSSLRQTGANVLTF. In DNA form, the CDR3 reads TGTGCCAGCAGCTCCTTGAGACAGACTGGGGCCAACGTCCTGACTTTC.

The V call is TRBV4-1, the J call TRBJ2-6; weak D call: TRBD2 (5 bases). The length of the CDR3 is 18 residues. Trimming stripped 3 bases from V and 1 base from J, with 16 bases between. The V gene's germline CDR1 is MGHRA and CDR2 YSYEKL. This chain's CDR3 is CASSQTRTDYSGANVLTF. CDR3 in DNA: TGCGCCAGCAGCCAGACACGGACCGACTATTCTGGGGCCAACGTCCTGACTTTC.

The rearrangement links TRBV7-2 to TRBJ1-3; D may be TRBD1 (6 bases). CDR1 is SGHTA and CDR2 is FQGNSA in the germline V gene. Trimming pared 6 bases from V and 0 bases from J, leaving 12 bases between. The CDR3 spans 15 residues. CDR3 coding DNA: TGTGCCAGCAGTCGCGGACAGTTCTCTGGAAACACCATATATTTT. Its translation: CASSRGQFSGNTIYF.

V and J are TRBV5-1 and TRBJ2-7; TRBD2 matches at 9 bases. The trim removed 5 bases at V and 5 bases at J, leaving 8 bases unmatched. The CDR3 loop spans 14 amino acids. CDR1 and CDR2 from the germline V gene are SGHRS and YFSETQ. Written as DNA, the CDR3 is TGCGCCAGCAGTCTAGCGGGGTTGGAGGACGAGCAGTACTTC. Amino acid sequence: CASSLAGLEDEQYF.

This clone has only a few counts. CDR3: CASRHRTGGGLTNTEAFF. For the CDR3, the DNA is TGTGCCAGCAGACACCGAACAGGGGGTGGTTTAACGAACACTGAAGCTTTCTTT. The chain is built from TRBV5-5 and TRBJ1-1; the match to TRBD1 covers 8 bases. Germline V gene lookup returns CDR1 SGHKS and CDR2 YYEKEE (reference sequence). Trimming at V came to 5 bases and at J to 1 base, leaving 16 bases not matched to a gene. The CDR3 is 18 amino acids.

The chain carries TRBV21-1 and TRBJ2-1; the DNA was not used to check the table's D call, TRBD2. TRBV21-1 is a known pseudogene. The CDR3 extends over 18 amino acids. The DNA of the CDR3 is TGTGCCAGCAGCACCAATAGGAGGGATATCCTTGGGAGCAATGAGCAGTTCTTC. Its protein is CASSTNRRDILGSNEQFF.

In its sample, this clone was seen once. DNA for the CDR3: TGTGCCAGCAGTCAACAGGGGGCCCACCAGCCCCAGCATTTT. As protein: CASSQQGAHQPQHF. The rearrangement joins TRBV27 to TRBJ1-5; 9 nucleotides line up with TRBD1. Germline trimming cut 5 bases from V and 7 bases from J; bases unmatched to any gene: 6. From germline, CDR1 is MNHEY and CDR2 SMNVEV (reference sequence). The CDR3 extends over 14 amino acids.

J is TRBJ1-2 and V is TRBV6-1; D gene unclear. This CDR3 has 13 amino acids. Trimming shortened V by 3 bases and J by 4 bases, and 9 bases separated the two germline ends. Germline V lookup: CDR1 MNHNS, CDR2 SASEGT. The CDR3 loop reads CASSDPSGYGYTF. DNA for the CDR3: TGTGCCAGCAGTGACCCGAGCGGCTATGGCTACACCTTC.

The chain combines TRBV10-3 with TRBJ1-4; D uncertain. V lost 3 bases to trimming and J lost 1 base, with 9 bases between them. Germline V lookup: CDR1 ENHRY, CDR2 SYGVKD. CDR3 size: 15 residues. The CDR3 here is CAISDRRGTNEKLFF. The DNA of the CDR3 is TGTGCCATCAGTGATCGGCGAGGAACTAATGAAAAACTGTTTTTT.

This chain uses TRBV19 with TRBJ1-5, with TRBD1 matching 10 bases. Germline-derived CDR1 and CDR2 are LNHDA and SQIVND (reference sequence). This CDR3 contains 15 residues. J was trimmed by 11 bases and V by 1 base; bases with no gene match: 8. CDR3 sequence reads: CASSIGTGGGSAQHF. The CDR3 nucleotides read TGTGCCAGTAGTATAGGGACAGGGGGGGGAAGTGCCCAGCATTTT.

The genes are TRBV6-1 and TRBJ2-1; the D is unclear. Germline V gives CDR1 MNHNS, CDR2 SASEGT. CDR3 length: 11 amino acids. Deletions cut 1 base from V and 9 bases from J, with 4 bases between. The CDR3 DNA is TGTGCCAGCAGTGAAGGAGGTGAGCAGTTCTTC. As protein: CASSEGGEQFF.

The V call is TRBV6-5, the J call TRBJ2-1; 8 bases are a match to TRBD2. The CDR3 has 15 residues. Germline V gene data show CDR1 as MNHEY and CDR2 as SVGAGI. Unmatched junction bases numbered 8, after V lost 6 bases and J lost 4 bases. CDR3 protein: CASSPTPSGYNEQFF. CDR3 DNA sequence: TGTGCCAGCAGCCCAACCCCTAGCGGGTACAATGAGCAGTTCTTC.

The CDR3 DNA is TGTGCCAGCAGTTTGAGTTCAGGTACCCCTTATGGCTACACCTTC. This gives the protein CASSLSSGTPYGYTF. The chain joins TRBV28 to TRBJ1-2, with unresolved D. CDR3 length: 15 residues. V dropped 3 bases and J dropped 5 bases, with 16 bases sitting between them. Germline-derived CDR1 and CDR2 are MDHEN and SYDVKM.

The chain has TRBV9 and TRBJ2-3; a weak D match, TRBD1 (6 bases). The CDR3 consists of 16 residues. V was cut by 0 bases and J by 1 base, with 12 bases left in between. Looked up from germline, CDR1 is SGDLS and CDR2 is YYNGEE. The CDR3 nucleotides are TGTGCCAGCAGCGTAGAAATTGGGACACGCACAGATACGCAGTATTTT. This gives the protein CASSVEIGTRTDTQYF.

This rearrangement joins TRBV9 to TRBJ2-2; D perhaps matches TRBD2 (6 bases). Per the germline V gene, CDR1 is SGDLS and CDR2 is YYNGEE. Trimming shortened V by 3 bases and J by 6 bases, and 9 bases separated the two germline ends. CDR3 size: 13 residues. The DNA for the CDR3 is TGTGCCAGCAGCGCCGGGGGATCCGGGGAGCTGTTTTTT. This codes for CASSAGGSGELFF.

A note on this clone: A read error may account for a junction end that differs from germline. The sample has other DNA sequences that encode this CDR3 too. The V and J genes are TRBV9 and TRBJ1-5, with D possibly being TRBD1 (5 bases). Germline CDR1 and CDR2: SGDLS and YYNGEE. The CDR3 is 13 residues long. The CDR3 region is CASSVQDNQPQHF. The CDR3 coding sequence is TGCGCCAGCAGCGTACAGGATAATCAGCCCCAGCATTTT.

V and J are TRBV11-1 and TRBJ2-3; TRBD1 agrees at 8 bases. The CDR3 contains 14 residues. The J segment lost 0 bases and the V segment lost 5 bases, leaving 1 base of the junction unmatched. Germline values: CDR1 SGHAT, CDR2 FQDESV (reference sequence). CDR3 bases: TGTGCCAGCAGCCGACAGGGGAGCACAGATACGCAGTATTTT. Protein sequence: CASSRQGSTDTQYF.

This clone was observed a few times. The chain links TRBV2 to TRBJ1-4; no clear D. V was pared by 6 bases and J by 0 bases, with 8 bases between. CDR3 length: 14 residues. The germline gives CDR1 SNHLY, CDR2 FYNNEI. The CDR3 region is CASRILATNEKLFF. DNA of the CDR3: TGTGCCAGCAGGATCTTAGCAACTAATGAAAAACTGTTTTTT.

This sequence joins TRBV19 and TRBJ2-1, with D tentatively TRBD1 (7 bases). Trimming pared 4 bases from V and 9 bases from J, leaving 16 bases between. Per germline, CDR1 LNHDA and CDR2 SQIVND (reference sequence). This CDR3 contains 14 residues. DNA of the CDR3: TGTGCCAGTAGTAGTCAAGACCAGGGGGGTGAGCAGTTCTTC. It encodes CASSSQDQGGEQFF.

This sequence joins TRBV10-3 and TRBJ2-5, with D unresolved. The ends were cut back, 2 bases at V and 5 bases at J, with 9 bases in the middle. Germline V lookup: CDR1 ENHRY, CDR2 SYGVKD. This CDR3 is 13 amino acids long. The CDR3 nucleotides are TGTGCCATCAGTGAGGAGTCCGTCGAGACCCAGTACTTC. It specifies CAISEESVETQYF.

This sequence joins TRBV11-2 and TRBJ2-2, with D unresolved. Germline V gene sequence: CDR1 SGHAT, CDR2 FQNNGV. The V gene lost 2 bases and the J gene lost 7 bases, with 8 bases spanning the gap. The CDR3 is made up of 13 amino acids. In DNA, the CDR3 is TGTGCCAGCAGCTTAATAAGGAGCGGGGAGCTGTTTTTT. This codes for CASSLIRSGELFF.

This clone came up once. The DNA for the CDR3 is TGTGCCAGCTCACCAAAAGGGGAGGGAACGACCTTC. Translation gives CASSPKGEGTTF. The chain uses TRBV18 and TRBJ1-2, with D possibly being TRBD1 (5 bases). V was pared by 2 bases and J by 14 bases, with 15 bases between. CDR1 KGHSH and CDR2 LQKENI come from the germline V gene. The CDR3 spans 12 residues.